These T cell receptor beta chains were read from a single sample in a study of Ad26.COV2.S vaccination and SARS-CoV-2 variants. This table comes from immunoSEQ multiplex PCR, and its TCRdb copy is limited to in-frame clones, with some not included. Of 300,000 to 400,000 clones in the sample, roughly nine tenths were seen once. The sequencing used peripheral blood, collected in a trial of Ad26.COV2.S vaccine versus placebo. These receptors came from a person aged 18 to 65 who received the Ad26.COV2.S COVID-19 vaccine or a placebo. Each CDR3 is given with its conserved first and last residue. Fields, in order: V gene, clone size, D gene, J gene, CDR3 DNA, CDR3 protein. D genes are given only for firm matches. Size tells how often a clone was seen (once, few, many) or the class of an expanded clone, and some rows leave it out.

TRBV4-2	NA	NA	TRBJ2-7	TGTGCCAGCAGCCAAGAAAGAAGGGCGCAGTACTTC	CASSQERRAQYF
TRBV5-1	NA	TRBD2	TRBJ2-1	TGCGCCAGCAGCCCGGGACTAGCAGCCTACAATGAGCAGTTCTTC	CASSPGLAAYNEQFF
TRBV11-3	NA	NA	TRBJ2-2	TGTGCCAGCAGCTCTCACCCTAGTGCCGGGGAGCTGTTTTTT	CASSSHPSAGELFF
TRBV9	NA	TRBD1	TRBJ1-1	TGTGCCAGCAGCGCCCCGGGACAGGGTGGTACTGAAGCTTTCTTT	CASSAPGQGGTEAFF
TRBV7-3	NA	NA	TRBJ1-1	TGTGCCAGCGTATCAAGACATAGCACTGAAGCTTTCTTT	CASVSRHSTEAFF
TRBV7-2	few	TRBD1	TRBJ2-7	TGTGCCAGCAGCCCACCCGGGACAGGAAACGAGCAGTACTTC	CASSPPGTGNEQYF
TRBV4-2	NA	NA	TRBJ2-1	TGTGCCAGCAGCCAAGATATCAGGGTCTCCTACAATGAGCAGTTCTTC	CASSQDIRVSYNEQFF
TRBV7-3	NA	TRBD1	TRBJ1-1	TGTGCCAGCAGCCCCCAAACTACAGGGGGCACTGAAGCTTTCTTT	CASSPQTTGGTEAFF
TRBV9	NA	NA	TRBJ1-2	TGTGCCAGCAGCGTAGCTCCAGGGAGTGGCTCCTATGGCTACACCTTC	CASSVAPGSGSYGYTF
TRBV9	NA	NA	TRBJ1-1	TGTGCCAGCAGCGTCGGGACCGGGAACACTGAAGCTTTCTTT	CASSVGTGNTEAFF
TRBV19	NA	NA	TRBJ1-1	TGTGCCAGTAAAACGGGGAACACTGAAGCTTTCTTT	CASKTGNTEAFF
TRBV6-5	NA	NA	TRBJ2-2	TGTGCCAGCAGTTACTGGAGAAACGGGCCCGGGGAGCTGTTTTTT	CASSYWRNGPGELFF
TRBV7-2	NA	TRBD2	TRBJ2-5	TGTGCCAGCAGCTTACCTAGCGGGTACCAAGAGACCCAGTACTTC	CASSLPSGYQETQYF
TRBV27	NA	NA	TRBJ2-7	TGTGCCAGCAGTTTCCCCCGTATGGAGCAGTACTTC	CASSFPRMEQYF
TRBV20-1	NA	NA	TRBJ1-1	TGCAGTGCCAGTAAAGGTCTTGAAGGGGGGTGGTTGAACACTGAAGCTTTCTTT	CSASKGLEGGWLNTEAFF
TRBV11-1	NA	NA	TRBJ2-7	TGTGCCAGCGGCAAATTGGGCCGTTACGAGCAGTACTTC	CASGKLGRYEQYF
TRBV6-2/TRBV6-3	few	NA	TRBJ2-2	TGTGCCAGCAGTTACGAGGGCTTCACCGGGGAGCTGTTTTTT	CASSYEGFTGELFF
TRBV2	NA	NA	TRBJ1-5	TGTGCCAGCAGTGACCGACAGCTAAATCAGCCCCAGCATTTT	CASSDRQLNQPQHF
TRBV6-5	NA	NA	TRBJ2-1	TGTGCCAGCAGGGAGACTGGAACCAATGAGCAGTTCTTC	CASRETGTNEQFF
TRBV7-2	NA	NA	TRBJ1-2	TGTGCCAGCAGCTTTGAGTGGGGGAGGAATGGCTACACCTTC	CASSFEWGRNGYTF
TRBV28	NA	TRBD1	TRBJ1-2	TGTGCCAGCAGTACATGGACAGGGGGCGCAAACTTAACCTTC	CASSTWTGGANLTF
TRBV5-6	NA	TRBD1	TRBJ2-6	TGTGCCAGCAGCCTGACAGGGACTGGGGCCAACGTCCTGACTTTC	CASSLTGTGANVLTF
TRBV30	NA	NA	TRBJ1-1	TGTGCCTGGAGTCCACAGGCTGAAGCTTTCTTT	CAWSPQAEAFF
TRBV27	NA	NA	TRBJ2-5	TGTGCCAGCAGCCCCCGGGACCTGGAATCCACCCAGTACTTC	CASSPRDLESTQYF
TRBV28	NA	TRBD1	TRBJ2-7	TGTGCCAGCCTCCCCCCAGGGGGACCATCCTACGAGCAGTACTTC	CASLPPGGPSYEQYF
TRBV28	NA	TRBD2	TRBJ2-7	TGCGCCTCGGGGTGGGCTAGCGGGAGGGGGTTCTACGAGCAGTACTTC	CASGWASGRGFYEQYF
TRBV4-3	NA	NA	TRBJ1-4	TGCGCCAGCAGCCAAGGCCCCGTTAGTCCTAATGAAAAACTGTTTTTT	CASSQGPVSPNEKLFF
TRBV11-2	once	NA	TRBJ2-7	TGTGCCAGCAGCTTGTCGGGAGTAGCCAACGAGCAGTACTTC	CASSLSGVANEQYF
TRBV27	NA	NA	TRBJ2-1	TGTGCCAGCAGTGCCTATTCGAACAGGGATAGTTACAATGAGCAGTTCTTC	CASSAYSNRDSYNEQFF
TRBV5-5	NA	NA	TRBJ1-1	TGTGCCAGCAGCTTGTCGTCCTGGACGGAGAACACTGAAGCTTTCTTT	CASSLSSWTENTEAFF
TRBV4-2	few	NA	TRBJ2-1	TGTGCCAGCAGCCAAGACGAATACAATGAGCAGTTCTTC	CASSQDEYNEQFF
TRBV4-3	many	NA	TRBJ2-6	TGCGCCAGCAGCCAAGATACGGGAACTGGGGCCAACGTCCTGACTTTC	CASSQDTGTGANVLTF
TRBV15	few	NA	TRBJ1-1	TGTGCCACCAGCAGAGGCCAGGTAGGACCCGAAGCTTTCTTT	CATSRGQVGPEAFF
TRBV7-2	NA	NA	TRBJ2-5	TGTGCCAGCAAGGCTGAAGAGACCCAGTACTTC	CASKAEETQYF
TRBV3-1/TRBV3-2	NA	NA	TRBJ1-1	TGTGCCAGCAGCCTTCAAGTCAACACTGAAGCTTTCTTT	CASSLQVNTEAFF
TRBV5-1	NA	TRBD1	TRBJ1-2	TGCGCCAGCAGGAGGGACAGGGCTAACTATGGCTACACCTTC	CASRRDRANYGYTF
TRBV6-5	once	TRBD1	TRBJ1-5	TGTGCCAGTGGACAGGGGATCGATCAGCCCCAGCATTTT	CASGQGIDQPQHF
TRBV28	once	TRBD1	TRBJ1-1	TGTGCCAGCAGCCACCGGGACAGGGGAACTGAAGCTTTCTTT	CASSHRDRGTEAFF
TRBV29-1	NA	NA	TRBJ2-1	TGCAGCGTTGAGATATACAATGAGCAGTTCTTC	CSVEIYNEQFF
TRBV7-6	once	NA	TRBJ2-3	TGTGCCAGCAGCCCGGGTGGCACAGATACGCAGTATTTT	CASSPGGTDTQYF
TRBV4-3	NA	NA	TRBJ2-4	TGCGCCAGCAGCCAAGATCTGGGGCCTCAAAACATTCAGTACTTC	CASSQDLGPQNIQYF
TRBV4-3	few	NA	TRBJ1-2	TGCGCCAGCAGCCACAGGGGACGCGGCGGCTACACCTTC	CASSHRGRGGYTF
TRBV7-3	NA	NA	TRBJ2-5	TGTGCCAGCAGTTACCAGGGGATCAGAGAGACCCAGTACTTC	CASSYQGIRETQYF
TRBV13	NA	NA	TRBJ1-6	TGTGCCAGCAGCTCCTGGCGTAATTCACCCCTCCACTTT	CASSSWRNSPLHF
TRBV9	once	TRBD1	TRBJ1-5	TGTGCCAGCAGCCTTGGACAGGATAGCAATCAGCCCCAGCATTTT	CASSLGQDSNQPQHF
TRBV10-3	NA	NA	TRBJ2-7	TGTGCCATGCGGGGATGGGAGGCCTACGAGCAGTACTTC	CAMRGWEAYEQYF
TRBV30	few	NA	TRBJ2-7	TGTGCCTGGAGTGTAAAACCGGACGTTCAGCAGTACTTC	CAWSVKPDVQQYF